The clone carrying this T cell receptor (beta chain) came up many times. The sample originates from a study of T-cell reconstitution after alpha-beta-depleted transplantation in children. The CDR3 is made up of 19 amino acids. Germline V CDR1 and CDR2: SQVTM, ANQGSEA. The J segment lost 0 bases and the V segment lost 6 bases, leaving 18 bases of the junction unmatched. Molecular barcoding with unique molecular identifiers was used for the TCRbeta library. MiXCR was run by TCRdb on the PCR reads, yielding one entry per CDR3 protein. The table shows 190,000 or so distinct CDR3 sequences, with more than 6.5% occurring only once.

This receptor was obtained from a human donor who donated a stem cell graft to a child with Wiskott-Aldrich syndrome. The input for sequencing was PBMCs from the stem cell graft donor, taken from the stem cell graft. This chain connects TRBV29-1 to TRBJ2-1; 9 bases line up with TRBD2. Written as DNA, the CDR3 is TGCAGCGTCATTAATAGCGGGAGTAAATCCGTCGGCTCCTACAATGAGCAGTTCTTC. This translates into CSVINSGSKSVGSYNEQFF.